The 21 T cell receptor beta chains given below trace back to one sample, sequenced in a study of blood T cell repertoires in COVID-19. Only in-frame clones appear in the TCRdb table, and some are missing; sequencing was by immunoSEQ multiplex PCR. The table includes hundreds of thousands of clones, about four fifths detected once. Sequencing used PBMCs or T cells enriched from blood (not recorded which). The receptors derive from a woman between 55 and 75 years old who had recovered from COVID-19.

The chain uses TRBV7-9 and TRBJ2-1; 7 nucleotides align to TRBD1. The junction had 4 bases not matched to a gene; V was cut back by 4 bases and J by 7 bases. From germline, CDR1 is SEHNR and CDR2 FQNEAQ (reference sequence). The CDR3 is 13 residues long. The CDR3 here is CASSSTGLNEQFF. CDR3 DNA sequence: TGTGCCAGCAGCTCGACAGGGTTAAATGAGCAGTTCTTC. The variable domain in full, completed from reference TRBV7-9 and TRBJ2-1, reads DTGVSQNPRHKITKRGQNVTFRCDPISEHNRLYWYRQTLGQGPEFLTYFQNEAQLEKSRLLSDRFSAERPKGSFSTLEIQRTEQGDSAMYLCASSSTGLNEQFFGPGTRLTVL.

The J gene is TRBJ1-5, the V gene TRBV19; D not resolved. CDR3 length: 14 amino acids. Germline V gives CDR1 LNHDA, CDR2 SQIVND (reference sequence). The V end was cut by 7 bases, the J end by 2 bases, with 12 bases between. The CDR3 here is CASTEGWGNQPQHF. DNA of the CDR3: TGTGCCAGTACTGAGGGTTGGGGCAATCAGCCCCAGCATTTT. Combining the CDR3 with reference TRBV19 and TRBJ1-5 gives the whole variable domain DGGITQSPKYLFRKEGQNVTLSCEQNLNHDAMYWYRQDPGQGLRLIYYSQIVNDFQKGDIAEGYSVSREKKESFPLTVTSAQKNPTAFYLCASTEGWGNQPQHFGDGTRLSIL.

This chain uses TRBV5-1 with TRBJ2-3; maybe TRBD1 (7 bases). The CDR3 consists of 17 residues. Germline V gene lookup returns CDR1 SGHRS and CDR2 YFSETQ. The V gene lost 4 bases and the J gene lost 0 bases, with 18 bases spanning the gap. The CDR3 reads CASSPGGGVSSTDTQYF. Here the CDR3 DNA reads TGCGCCAGCAGCCCCGGAGGGGGCGTTTCTAGCACAGATACGCAGTATTTT.

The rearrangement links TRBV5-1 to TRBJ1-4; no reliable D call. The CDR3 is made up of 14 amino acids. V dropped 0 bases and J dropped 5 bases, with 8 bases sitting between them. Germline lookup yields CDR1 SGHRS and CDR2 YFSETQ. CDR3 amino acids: CASSLDGGNEKLFF. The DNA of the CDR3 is TGCGCCAGCAGCTTGGATGGAGGGAATGAAAAACTGTTTTTT. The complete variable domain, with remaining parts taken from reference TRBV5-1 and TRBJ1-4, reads KAGVTQTPRYLIKTRGQQVTLSCSPISGHRSVSWYQQTPGQGLQFLFEYFSETQRNKGNFPGRFSGRQFSNSRSEMNVSTLELGDSALYLCASSLDGGNEKLFFGSGTQLSVL.

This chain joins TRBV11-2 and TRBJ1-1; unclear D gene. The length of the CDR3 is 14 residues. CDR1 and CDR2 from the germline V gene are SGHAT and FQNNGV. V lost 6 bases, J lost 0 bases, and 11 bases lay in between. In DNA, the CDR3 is TGTGCCAGCAGTTCCCCGAGGGTGAACACTGAAGCTTTCTTT. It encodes CASSSPRVNTEAFF.

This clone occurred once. The CDR3 DNA is TGTGCCAGCAGTGAGGCCAGGGCTCTAGACGAGCAGTACTTC. It codes for CASSEARALDEQYF. The chain has TRBV6-1 and TRBJ2-7; D is perhaps TRBD1 (5 bases). In germline, CDR1 is MNHNS, CDR2 SASEGT. V lost 3 bases and J lost 5, with 14 bases in between. The CDR3 spans 14 residues.

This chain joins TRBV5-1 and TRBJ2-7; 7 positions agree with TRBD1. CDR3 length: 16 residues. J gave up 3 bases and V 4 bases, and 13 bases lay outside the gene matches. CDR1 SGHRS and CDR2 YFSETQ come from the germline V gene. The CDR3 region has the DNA TGCGCCAGCAGCATGGGGACAGCCGGAGGAAACTACGAGCAGTACTTC. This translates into CASSMGTAGGNYEQYF.

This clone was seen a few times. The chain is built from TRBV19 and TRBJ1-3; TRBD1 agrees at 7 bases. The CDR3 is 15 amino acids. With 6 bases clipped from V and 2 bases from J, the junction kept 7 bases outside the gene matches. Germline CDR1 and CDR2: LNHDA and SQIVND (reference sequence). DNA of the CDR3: TGTGCCAGTAGAACCACCGGGACAGCTGGAAACACCATATATTTT. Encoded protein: CASRTTGTAGNTIYF.

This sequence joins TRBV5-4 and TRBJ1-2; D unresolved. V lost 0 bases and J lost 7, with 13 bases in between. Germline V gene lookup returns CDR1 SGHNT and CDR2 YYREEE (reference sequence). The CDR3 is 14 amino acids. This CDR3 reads CASSLASLSGGYTF. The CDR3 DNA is TGTGCCAGCAGCTTGGCCTCACTTAGTGGTGGCTACACCTTC.

The CDR3 region has the DNA TGTGCCAGCAGCCAAGTCGTATCAGGGAGGAACACCATATATTTT. Translation: CASSQVVSGRNTIYF. This rearrangement joins TRBV4-2 to TRBJ1-3; TRBD1 is a possible D gene (5 bases). The CDR3 totals 15 residues. Germline CDR1 and CDR2: LGHNA and YNFKEQ. The V end lost 1 base, the J end lost 7 bases, and 14 bases lay between the germline ends.

The CDR3 reads CASSPGRAFGGYEQYF. The CDR3 nucleotides are TGTGCCAGCAGTCCCGGCAGGGCCTTTGGTGGCTACGAGCAGTACTTC. The chain links TRBV2 to TRBJ2-7; possible D gene TRBD1, 5 bases. CDR1 and CDR2 (germline): SNHLY, FYNNEI. The V end lost 5 bases, the J end lost 3 bases, and 20 bases lay between the germline ends. The CDR3 runs to 16 residues.

CDR3 nucleotides: TGTGCCAGCAGGGGGGACAGCCAACGCATGAACACTGAAGCTTTCTTT. Residues: CASRGDSQRMNTEAFF. The chain has TRBV6-4 and TRBJ1-1; TRBD1 aligns across 7 bases. CDR3 length: 16 residues. The trim removed 6 bases at V and 0 bases at J, leaving 10 bases unmatched. Germline V gene lookup returns CDR1 MRHNA and CDR2 SNTAGT.

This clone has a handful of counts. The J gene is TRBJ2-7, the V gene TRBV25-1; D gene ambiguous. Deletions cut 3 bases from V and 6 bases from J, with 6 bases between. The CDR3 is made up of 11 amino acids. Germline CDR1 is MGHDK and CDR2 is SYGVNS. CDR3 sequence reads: CASSDLGEQYF. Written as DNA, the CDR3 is TGTGCCAGCAGTGACCTCGGCGAGCAGTACTTC.

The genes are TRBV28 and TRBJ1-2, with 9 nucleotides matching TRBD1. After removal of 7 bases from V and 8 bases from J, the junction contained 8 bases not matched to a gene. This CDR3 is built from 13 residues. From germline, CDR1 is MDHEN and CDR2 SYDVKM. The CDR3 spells CASTDRGLGGYTF. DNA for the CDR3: TGTGCCAGCACCGACAGGGGGTTGGGGGGCTACACCTTC.

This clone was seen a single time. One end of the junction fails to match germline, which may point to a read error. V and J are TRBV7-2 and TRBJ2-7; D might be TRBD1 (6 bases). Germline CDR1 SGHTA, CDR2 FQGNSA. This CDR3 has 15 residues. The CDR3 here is CASSPPTGTIYKQYF. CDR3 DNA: TGTGCCAGCAGCCCACCGACAGGAACGATCTACAAGCAGTACTTC.

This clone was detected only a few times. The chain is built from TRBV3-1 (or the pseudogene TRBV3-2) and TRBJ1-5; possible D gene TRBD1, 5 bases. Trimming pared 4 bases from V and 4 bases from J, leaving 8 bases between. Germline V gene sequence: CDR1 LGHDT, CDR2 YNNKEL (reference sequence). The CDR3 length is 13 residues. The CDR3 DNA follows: TGTGCCAGCAGCCTGGACAAAAATCAGCCCCAGCATTTT. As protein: CASSLDKNQPQHF.

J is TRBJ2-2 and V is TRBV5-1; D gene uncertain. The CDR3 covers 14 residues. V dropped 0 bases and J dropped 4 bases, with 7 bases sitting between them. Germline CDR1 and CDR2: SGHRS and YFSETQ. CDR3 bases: TGCGCCAGCAGCTTGGGGCGGTTCACCGGGGAGCTGTTTTTT. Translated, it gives CASSLGRFTGELFF.

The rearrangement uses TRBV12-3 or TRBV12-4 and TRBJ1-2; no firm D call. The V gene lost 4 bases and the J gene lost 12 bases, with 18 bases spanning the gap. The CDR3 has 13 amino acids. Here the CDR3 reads CASSSLTRGGHTF. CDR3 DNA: TGTGCCAGCAGTTCTCTGACCCGGGGAGGCCACACCTTC.

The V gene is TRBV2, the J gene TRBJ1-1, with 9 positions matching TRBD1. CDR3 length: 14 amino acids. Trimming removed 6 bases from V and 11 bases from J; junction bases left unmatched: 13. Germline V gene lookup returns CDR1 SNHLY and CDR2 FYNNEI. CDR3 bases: TGTGCCAGCAGGAAGACAGGGGGAGAACCGGGGGCTTTCTTT. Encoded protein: CASRKTGGEPGAFF.

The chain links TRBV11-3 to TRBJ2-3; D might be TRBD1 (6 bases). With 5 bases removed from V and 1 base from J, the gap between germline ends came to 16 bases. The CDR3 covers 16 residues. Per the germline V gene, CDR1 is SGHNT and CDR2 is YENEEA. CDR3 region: CASSPTGQTGTDTQYF. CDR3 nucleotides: TGTGCCAGCAGCCCAACCGGACAGACTGGCACAGATACGCAGTATTTT.

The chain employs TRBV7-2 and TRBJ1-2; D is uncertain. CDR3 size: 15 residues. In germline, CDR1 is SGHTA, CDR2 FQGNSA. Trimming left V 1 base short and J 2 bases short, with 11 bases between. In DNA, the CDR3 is TGTGCCAGCAGCTTAGAACTCGGAGCCAACTATGGCTACACCTTC. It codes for CASSLELGANYGYTF.